This T cell receptor beta chain originates from a study of shared clonotypes between healthy human individuals. Findings and caveats of the study: When naive CD4 clonotypes were compared across four donors, 4% to 5.5% were shared.

The data were produced by immunoSEQ multiplex PCR, yet TCRdb's version contains in-frame clones alone and is incomplete. The sample lists about 980,000 clones, roughly 72% occurring once. To note about this clone: Its antigen is as yet unknown.

The specimen sequenced was memory CD4+ T cells sorted from blood. Subset denoted: CD45RA-negative fraction. This receptor was obtained from a man between 18 and 35 years old in good health.

The CDR3 bases are TGTGCCTGCCAGACCGGCACTGGAAACACCATATATTTT. As protein: CACQTGTGNTIYF. This chain uses TRBV30 with TRBJ1-3; D call uncertain. Trimming removed 6 bases at V and 2 bases at J, with 11 bases between. In germline, CDR1 is GTSNPN, CDR2 SVGIG (reference sequence). The CDR3 spans 13 residues.